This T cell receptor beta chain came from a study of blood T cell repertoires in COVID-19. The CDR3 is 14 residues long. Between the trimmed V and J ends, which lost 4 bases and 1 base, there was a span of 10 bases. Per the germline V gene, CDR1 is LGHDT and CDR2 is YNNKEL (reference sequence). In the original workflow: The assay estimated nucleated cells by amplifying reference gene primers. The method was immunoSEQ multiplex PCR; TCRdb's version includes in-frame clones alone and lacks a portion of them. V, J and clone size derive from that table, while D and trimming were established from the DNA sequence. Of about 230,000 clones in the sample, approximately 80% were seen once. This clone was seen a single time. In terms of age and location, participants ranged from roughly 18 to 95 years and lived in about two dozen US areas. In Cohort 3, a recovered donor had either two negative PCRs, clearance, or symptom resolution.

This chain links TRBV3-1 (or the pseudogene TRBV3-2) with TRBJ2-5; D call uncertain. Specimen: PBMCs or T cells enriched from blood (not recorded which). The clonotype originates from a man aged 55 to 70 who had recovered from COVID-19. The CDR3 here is CASSLGAVQETQYF. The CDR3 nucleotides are TGTGCCAGCAGCCTAGGTGCGGTCCAAGAGACCCAGTACTTC.